A selection of T cell receptor beta chains follows, all from one sample in a study of blood T cell repertoires in COVID-19. Generated by immunoSEQ multiplex PCR, the TCRdb table keeps only in-frame clones and is missing some. The data show 200,000 to 250,000 clones, about nine tenths seen once. Material: peripheral blood. The source is a woman aged 60-75 years who had recovered from COVID-19. Both conserved end residues are part of each CDR3. D genes are given only for firm matches. Clone size is stated in some rows and not others, as once, few, many or a class when expanded.

abundance	d_gene	v_gene	j_gene	CDR3nt	CDR3aa
NA	NA	TRBV10-3	TRBJ1-3	TGTGCCATCCGAGAGCCAGGGGATTCCTCTGGAAACACCATATATTTT	CAIREPGDSSGNTIYF
NA	NA	TRBV19	TRBJ1-5	TGTGCCAGTAGCCCTAACGGAGAGCATCAGCCCCAGCATTTT	CASSPNGEHQPQHF
NA	TRBD1	TRBV28	TRBJ1-2	TGTGCCAGCAGCGCACCCGGTAACAGGGGCAGGGATGGCTACACCTTC	CASSAPGNRGRDGYTF
NA	TRBD1	TRBV4-1	TRBJ2-2	TGCGCCAGCAGCCACGAGGACAGGGGGCTTGCGAACACCGGGGAGCTGTTTTTT	CASSHEDRGLANTGELFF
NA	NA	TRBV19	TRBJ1-4	TGTGCCAGTAGAACAGGGTCAAGGACTAATGAAAAACTGTTTTTT	CASRTGSRTNEKLFF
once	NA	TRBV20-1	TRBJ2-5	TGCAGTGCTAGTCGGTTGGGACTCCCCGAGACCCAGTACTTC	CSASRLGLPETQYF
NA	TRBD1	TRBV6-5	TRBJ1-2	TGTGCCAGCAGTTACTCGGACAGGATCTATGGCTACACCTTC	CASSYSDRIYGYTF
NA	TRBD2	TRBV5-1	TRBJ2-5	TGCGCCAGCAGCTTCCTAGCGGGGGAAGAGACCCAGTACTTC	CASSFLAGEETQYF
NA	NA	TRBV28	TRBJ1-1	TGTGCCAGCAGACAGAACACTGAAGCTTTCTTT	CASRQNTEAFF
NA	NA	TRBV28	TRBJ1-1	TGTGCCAGCAGTACCTCAACTGCGGGTTTCTTT	CASSTSTAGFF
NA	NA	TRBV12-3/TRBV12-4	TRBJ1-2	TGTGCCAGCAGTAGAAGGGGCGGCTACACCTTC	CASSRRGGYTF
few	NA	TRBV19	TRBJ2-3	TGTGCCAGTAGTACCCTTTCGGGGGATACGCAGTATTTT	CASSTLSGDTQYF
NA	TRBD2	TRBV4-2	TRBJ2-5	TGTGCCAGCAGCCAAGCGGGGGGGGCGTGGGAGACCCAGTACTTC	CASSQAGGAWETQYF
NA	TRBD1	TRBV28	TRBJ1-3	TGTGCCAGCAGTTTAGGAGGGACAGGGCCTGGAAACACCATATATTTT	CASSLGGTGPGNTIYF
NA	NA	TRBV4-3	TRBJ1-6	TGCGCCAGCAGCCGTCTGGTTCTCAGCTCCTATAATTCACCCCTCCACTTT	CASSRLVLSSYNSPLHF
NA	NA	TRBV6-2/TRBV6-3	TRBJ2-2	TGTGCCAGCAGTTACTCTCCCACGGGCACCGGGGAGCTGTTTTTT	CASSYSPTGTGELFF
once	TRBD1	TRBV5-1	TRBJ2-1	TGCGCCAGCATCCCGGGACAGGGCCATTACAATGAGCAGTTCTTC	CASIPGQGHYNEQFF
few	NA	TRBV28	TRBJ1-2	TGTGCCAGCAGTTTAAATGTAGATGGCTACACCTTC	CASSLNVDGYTF
NA	NA	TRBV5-1	TRBJ2-7	TGCGCCAGCAGCTTGGATTGGGGCCCCTACGAGCAGTACTTC	CASSLDWGPYEQYF
few	TRBD1	TRBV2	TRBJ1-5	TGTGCCAGCAGTGACGACAGGGGCGTGCATCAGCCCCAGCATTTT	CASSDDRGVHQPQHF
NA	NA	TRBV28	TRBJ2-7	TGTGCCAGCAGGGGGGGTGGGGGGGGCCCCTACGAGCAGTACTTC	CASRGGGGGPYEQYF
once	TRBD2	TRBV15	TRBJ2-2	TGTGCCACCAGCAGGCGACTAGCGGGGGGGTTATCGGACACCGGGGAGCTGTTTTTT	CATSRRLAGGLSDTGELFF
NA	NA	TRBV9	TRBJ1-3	TGTGCCAGCAGCGTAGCTACCCCTACGGGGGATAAGGTTTTGCCTGGAAACACCATATATTTT	CASSVATPTGDKVLPGNTIYF
NA	NA	TRBV5-1	TRBJ1-3	TGCGCCAGCAGCGCTGAACAGGGAAACACCATATATTTT	CASSAEQGNTIYF